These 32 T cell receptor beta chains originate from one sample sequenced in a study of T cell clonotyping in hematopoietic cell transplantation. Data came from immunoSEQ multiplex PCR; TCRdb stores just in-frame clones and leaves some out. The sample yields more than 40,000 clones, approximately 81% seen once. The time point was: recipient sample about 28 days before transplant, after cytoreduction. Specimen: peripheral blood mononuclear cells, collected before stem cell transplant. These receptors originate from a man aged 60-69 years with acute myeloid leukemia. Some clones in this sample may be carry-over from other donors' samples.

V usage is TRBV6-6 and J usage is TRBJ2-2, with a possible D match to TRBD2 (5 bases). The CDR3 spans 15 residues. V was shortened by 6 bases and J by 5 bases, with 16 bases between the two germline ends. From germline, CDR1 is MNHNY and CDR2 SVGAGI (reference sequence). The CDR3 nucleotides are TGTGCCAGCAGGAAGGACGCCCGGGGTACCGGGGAGCTGTTTTTT. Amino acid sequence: CASRKDARGTGELFF.

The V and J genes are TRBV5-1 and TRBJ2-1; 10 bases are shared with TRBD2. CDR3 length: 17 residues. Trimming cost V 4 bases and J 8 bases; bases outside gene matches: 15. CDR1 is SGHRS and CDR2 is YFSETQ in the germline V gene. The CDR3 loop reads CASSPSRKSGGAYEQFF. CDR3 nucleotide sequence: TGCGCCAGCAGCCCCTCCCGGAAGAGCGGGGGGGCCTATGAGCAGTTCTTC.

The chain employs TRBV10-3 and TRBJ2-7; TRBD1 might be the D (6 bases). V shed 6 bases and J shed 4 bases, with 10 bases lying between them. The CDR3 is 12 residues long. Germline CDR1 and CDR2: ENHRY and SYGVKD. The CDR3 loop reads CAISQGRYEQYF. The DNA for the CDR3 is TGTGCCATCAGCCAGGGGCGGTACGAGCAGTACTTC.

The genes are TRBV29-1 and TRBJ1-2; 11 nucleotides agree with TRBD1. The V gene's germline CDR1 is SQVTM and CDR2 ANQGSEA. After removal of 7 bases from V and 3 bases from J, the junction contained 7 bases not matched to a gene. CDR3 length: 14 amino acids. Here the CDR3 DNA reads TGCAGCGCCAAGGGACAGGGGGAGGACTATGGCTACACCTTC. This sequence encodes CSAKGQGEDYGYTF.

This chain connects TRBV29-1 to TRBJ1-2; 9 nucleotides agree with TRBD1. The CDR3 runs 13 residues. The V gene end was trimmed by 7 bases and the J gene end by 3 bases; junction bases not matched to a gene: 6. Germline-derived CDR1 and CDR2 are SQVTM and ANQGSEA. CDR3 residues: CSAGQGFYYGYTF. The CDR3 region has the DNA TGCAGCGCCGGACAGGGGTTTTACTATGGCTACACCTTC.

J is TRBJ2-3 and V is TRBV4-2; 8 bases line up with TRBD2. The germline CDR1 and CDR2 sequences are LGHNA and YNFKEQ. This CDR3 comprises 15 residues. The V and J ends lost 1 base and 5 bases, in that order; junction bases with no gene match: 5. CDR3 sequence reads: CASSQGERGRDTQYF. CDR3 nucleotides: TGTGCCAGCAGCCAAGGCGAGCGGGGGAGAGATACGCAGTATTTT.

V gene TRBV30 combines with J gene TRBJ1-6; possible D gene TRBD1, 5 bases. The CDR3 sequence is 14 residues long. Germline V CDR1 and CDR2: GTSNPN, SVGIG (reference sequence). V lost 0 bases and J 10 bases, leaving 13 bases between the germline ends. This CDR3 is CAWSVGGVGSPLHF. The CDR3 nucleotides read TGTGCCTGGAGTGTCGGAGGGGTAGGCTCACCCCTCCACTTT.

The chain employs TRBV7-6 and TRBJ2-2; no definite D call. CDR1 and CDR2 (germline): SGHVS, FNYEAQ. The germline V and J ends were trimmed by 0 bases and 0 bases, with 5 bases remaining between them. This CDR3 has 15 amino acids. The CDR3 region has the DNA TGTGCCAGCAGCTTAGCTACAGCGAACACCGGGGAGCTGTTTTTT. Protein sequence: CASSLATANTGELFF.

CDR3 coding DNA: TGTGCCAGCAGCCTGCGGGACAATCGGTCACCCCTCCACTTT. Its protein product is CASSLRDNRSPLHF. The chain carries TRBV7-2 and TRBJ1-6; maybe TRBD1 (6 bases). Trimming took off 5 bases at V and 10 bases at J, with 15 bases between the two ends. CDR1 SGHTA and CDR2 FQGNSA come from the germline V gene. The CDR3 spans 14 residues.

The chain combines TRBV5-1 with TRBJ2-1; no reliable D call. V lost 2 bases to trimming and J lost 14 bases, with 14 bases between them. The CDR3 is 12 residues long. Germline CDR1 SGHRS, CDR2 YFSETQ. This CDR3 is CASSLPDNTKFF. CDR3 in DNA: TGCGCCAGCAGCTTACCCGACAACACCAAGTTCTTC.

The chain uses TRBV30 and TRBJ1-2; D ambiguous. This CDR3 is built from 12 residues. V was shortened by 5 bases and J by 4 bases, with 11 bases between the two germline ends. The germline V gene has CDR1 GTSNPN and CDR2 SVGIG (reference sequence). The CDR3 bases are TGTGCCTGGGCCCCCGCGCCCTATGGCTACACCTTC. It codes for CAWAPAPYGYTF.

The CDR3 DNA is TGTGCCAGCTCCCGGGACGATCTAGCGGGGGGCCCGAACACCGGGGAGCTGTTTTTT. Translated: CASSRDDLAGGPNTGELFF. The chain uses TRBV18 and TRBJ2-2; 11 positions match TRBD2. With V trimmed by 6 bases and J by 0 bases, 12 bases remained unmatched. Germline lookup yields CDR1 KGHSH and CDR2 LQKENI. The CDR3 has 19 amino acids.

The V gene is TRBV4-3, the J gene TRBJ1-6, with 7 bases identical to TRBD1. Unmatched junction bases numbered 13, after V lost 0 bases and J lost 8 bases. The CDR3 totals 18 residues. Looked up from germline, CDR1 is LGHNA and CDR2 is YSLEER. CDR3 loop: CASSQDWGTGTAYSPLHF. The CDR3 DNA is TGCGCCAGCAGCCAAGATTGGGGCACCGGGACAGCTTATTCACCCCTCCACTTT.

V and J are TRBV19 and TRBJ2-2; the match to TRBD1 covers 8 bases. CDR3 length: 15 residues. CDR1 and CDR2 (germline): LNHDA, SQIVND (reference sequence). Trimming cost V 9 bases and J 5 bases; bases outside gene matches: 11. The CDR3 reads CASKAGDRRTGELFF. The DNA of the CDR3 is TGTGCCAGCAAGGCAGGGGACAGGAGGACCGGGGAGCTGTTTTTT.

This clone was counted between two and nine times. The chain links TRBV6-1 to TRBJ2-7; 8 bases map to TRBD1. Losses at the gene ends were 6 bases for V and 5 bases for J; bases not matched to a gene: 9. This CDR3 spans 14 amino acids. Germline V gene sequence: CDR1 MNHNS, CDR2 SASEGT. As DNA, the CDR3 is TGTGCCAGCAGGCCGGGGACAGGAGGAAACGAGCAGTACTTC. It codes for CASRPGTGGNEQYF.

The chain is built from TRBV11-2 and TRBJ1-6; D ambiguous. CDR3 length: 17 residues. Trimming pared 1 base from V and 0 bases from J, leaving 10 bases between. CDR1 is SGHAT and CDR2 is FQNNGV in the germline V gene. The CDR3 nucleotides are TGTGCCAGCAGCTTAGCGGTGTGGGGCTCCTATAATTCACCCCTCCACTTT. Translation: CASSLAVWGSYNSPLHF.

CDR3 residues: CSVSNGNVEAFF. The CDR3, as DNA: TGCAGCGTTAGTAACGGAAACGTCGAAGCTTTCTTT. This rearrangement joins TRBV29-1 to TRBJ1-1; D is unresolved. Germline CDR1 reads SQVTM; CDR2 reads ANQGSEA. The V end lost 5 bases, the J end lost 8 bases, and 15 bases lay between the germline ends. This CDR3 region has 12 residues.

CDR3 bases: TGTGCCAGCAGTTCGACAGGGGCCGAGATGGGGCCCCAGCATTTT. Protein sequence: CASSSTGAEMGPQHF. The V and J genes are TRBV28 and TRBJ1-5, with 8 bases lining up with TRBD1. This CDR3 spans 15 amino acids. Germline loops: CDR1 MDHEN, CDR2 SYDVKM. V trimming: 4 bases; J trimming: 9 bases; junction bases outside the gene matches: 11.

This chain's CDR3 is CASGSPARSYNEQFF. CDR3 bases: TGTGCCAGCGGGAGTCCCGCACGGTCCTACAATGAGCAGTTCTTC. The gene calls are TRBV11-3 and TRBJ2-1; perhaps TRBD2 as D (5 bases). Germline V CDR1 and CDR2: SGHNT, YENEEA. The CDR3 is 15 amino acids. Between the trimmed V and J ends, which lost 8 bases and 1 base, there was a span of 15 bases.

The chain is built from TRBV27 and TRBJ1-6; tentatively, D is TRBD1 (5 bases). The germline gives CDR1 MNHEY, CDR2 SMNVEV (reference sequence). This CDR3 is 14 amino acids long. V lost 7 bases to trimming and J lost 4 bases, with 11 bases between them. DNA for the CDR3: TGTGCCAGCACCCCGGGGGGTTATAATTCACCCCTCCACTTT. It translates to CASTPGGYNSPLHF.

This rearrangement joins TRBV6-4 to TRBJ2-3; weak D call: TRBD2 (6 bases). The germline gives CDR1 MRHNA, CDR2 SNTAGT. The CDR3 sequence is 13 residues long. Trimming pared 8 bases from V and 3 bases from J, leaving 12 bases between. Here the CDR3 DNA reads TGTGCCAGCTCCCGGGAGAGGACAGATACGCAGTATTTT. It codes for CASSRERTDTQYF.

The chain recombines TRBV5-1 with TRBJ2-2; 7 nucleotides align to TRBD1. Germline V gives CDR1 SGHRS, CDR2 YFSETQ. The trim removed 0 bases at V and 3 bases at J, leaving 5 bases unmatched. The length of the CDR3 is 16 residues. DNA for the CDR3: TGCGCCAGCAGCTTGGATTCAGGGGGATACACCGGGGAGCTGTTTTTT. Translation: CASSLDSGGYTGELFF.

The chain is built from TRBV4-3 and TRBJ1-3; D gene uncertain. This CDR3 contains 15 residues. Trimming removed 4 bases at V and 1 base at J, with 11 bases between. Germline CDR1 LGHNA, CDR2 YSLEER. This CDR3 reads CASSRSGRSGNTIYF. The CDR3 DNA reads TGCGCCAGCAGCCGCTCGGGTCGGTCTGGAAACACCATATATTTT.

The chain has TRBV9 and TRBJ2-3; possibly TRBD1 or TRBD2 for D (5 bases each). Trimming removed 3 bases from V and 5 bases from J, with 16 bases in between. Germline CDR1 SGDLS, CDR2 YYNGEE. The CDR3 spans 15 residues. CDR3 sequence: CASSAGTIPRDTQYF. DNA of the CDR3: TGTGCCAGCAGCGCCGGGACCATTCCGCGAGATACGCAGTATTTT.

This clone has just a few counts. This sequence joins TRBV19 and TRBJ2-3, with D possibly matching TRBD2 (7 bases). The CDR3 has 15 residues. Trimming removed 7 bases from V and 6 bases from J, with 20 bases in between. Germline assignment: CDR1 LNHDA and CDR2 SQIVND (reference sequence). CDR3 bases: TGTGCCAGTAAACCAAGAGGGGGGGCAGGGGATACGCAGTATTTT. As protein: CASKPRGGAGDTQYF.

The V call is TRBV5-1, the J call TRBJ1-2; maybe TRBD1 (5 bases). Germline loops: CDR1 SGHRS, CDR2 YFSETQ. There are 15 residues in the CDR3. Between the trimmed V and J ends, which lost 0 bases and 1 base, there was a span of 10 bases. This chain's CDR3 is CASSLVAGNNYGYTF. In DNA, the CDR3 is TGCGCCAGCAGCTTGGTGGCAGGGAATAACTATGGCTACACCTTC.

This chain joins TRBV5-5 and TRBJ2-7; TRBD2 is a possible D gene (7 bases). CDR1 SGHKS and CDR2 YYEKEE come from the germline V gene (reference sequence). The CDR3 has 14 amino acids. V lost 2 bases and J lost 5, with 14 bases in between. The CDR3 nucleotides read TGTGCCAGCAGCTTTCGGGGGGCCGACCACGAGCAGTACTTC. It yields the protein CASSFRGADHEQYF.

The CDR3 DNA reads as TGTGCCAGCAGCCGCAGCCCCGATAACTATGGCTACACCTTC. Its translation: CASSRSPDNYGYTF. J is TRBJ1-2 and V is TRBV25-1; D is ambiguous. The CDR3 runs to 14 residues. With 6 bases removed from V and 1 base from J, the gap between germline ends came to 12 bases. The germline gives CDR1 MGHDK, CDR2 SYGVNS.

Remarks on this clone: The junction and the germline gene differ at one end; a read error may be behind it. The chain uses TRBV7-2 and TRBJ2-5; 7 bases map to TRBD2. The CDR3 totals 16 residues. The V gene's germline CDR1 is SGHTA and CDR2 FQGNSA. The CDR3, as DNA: TGTGCCAGCAGCTTAGCCTGGGGGGGAAACACGGAGACCCGGTACTTC. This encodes CASSLAWGGNTETRYF.

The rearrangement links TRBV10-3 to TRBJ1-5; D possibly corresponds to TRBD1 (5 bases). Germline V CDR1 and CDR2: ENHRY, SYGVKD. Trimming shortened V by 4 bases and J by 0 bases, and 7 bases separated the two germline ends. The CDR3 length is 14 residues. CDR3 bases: TGTGCCATCAGTGGGGGACTTAGCAATCAGCCCCAGCATTTT. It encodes CAISGGLSNQPQHF.

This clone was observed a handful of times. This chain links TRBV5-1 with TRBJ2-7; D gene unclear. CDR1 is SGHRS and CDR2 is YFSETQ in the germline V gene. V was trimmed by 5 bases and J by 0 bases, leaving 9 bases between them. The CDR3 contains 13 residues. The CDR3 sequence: CASRGFHSYEQYF. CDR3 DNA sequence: TGCGCCAGCAGGGGGTTTCACTCCTACGAGCAGTACTTC.

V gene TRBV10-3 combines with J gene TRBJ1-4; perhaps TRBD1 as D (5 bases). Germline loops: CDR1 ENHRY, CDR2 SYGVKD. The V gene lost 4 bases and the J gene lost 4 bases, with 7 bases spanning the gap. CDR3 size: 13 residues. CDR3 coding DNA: TGTGCCATCAGTGGGGGGAGTAATGAAAAACTGTTTTTT. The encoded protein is CAISGGSNEKLFF.